These 21 T cell receptor beta chains were all obtained from the same sample, sequenced in a study of human T cells and chemical hapten exposure. From the 5' RACE reads, TCRdb called clonotypes with MiXCR, one entry per CDR3 protein. The sample shows more than 140,000 distinct CDR3 sequences, 4.1% of them seen only once. Blood, whole and unfractionated, served as the source for total RNA extraction. These receptors were collected from a female donor in good health.

This clonotype was counted at least ten times. V is TRBV5-1 and J is TRBJ1-4; 10 positions match TRBD1. Germline V CDR1 and CDR2: SGHRS, YFSETQ. J lost 6 bases, V lost 0 bases, and 2 bases had no gene match. The CDR3 has 15 amino acids. CDR3 sequence reads: CASSLEGTGDEKLFF. DNA of the CDR3: TGCGCCAGCAGCTTGGAAGGGACAGGGGATGAAAAACTGTTTTTT. Combining the CDR3 with reference TRBV5-1 and TRBJ1-4 gives the whole variable domain KAGVTQTPRYLIKTRGQQVTLSCSPISGHRSVSWYQQTPGQGLQFLFEYFSETQRNKGNFPGRFSGRQFSNSRSEMNVSTLELGDSALYLCASSLEGTGDEKLFFGSGTQLSVL.

This clonotype was observed at least ten times. J is TRBJ1-1 and V is TRBV29-1; 7 bases match TRBD1. J was trimmed by 6 bases and V by 7 bases; bases with no gene match: 14. The CDR3 has 14 amino acids. Germline CDR1 reads SQVTM; CDR2 reads ANQGSEA. In DNA, the CDR3 is TGCAGCGCGAGGCCGGGACAGCTTTTCGCTGAAGCTTTCTTT. Amino acids: CSARPGQLFAEAFF.

This clonotype came up many times. The chain recombines TRBV20-1 with TRBJ2-2, with D unresolved. The CDR3 totals 15 residues. Per germline, CDR1 DFQATT and CDR2 SNEGSKA (reference sequence). V dropped 0 bases and J dropped 1 base, with 9 bases sitting between them. Written as DNA, the CDR3 is TGCAGTGCTAGAGATGGCGGAGTGAACACCGGGGAGCTGTTTTTT. Residues: CSARDGGVNTGELFF.

This clonotype came up a few times. The V call is TRBV24-1, the J call TRBJ2-1; 7 nucleotides align to TRBD1. The V gene's germline CDR1 is KGHDR and CDR2 SFDVKD. This CDR3 is built from 16 residues. With 4 bases clipped from V and 2 bases from J, the junction kept 7 bases outside the gene matches. The CDR3 bases are TGTGCCACCAGTGAGGCAGCAGGGGGTACCTACAATGAGCAGTTCTTC. It specifies CATSEAAGGTYNEQFF.

This clonotype occurred a few times. This chain connects TRBV27 to TRBJ1-1; D is uncertain. Trimming removed 7 bases at V and 6 bases at J, with 18 bases between. Per germline, CDR1 MNHEY and CDR2 SMNVEV (reference sequence). The CDR3 has 14 amino acids. CDR3 coding DNA: TGTGCCAGCAATCGGGGAAGTAACTCTGCTGAAGCTTTCTTT. Translating gives CASNRGSNSAEAFF.

This clonotype has ten or more counts. This chain links TRBV7-8 with TRBJ1-4; D is ambiguous. CDR3 length: 16 amino acids. CDR1 SGHVS and CDR2 FQNEAQ come from the germline V gene. The germline V and J ends were trimmed by 5 bases and 0 bases, with 13 bases remaining between them. Written as DNA, the CDR3 is TGTGCCAGCAGCCCCCTGGGGAGGACAACTAATGAAAAACTGTTTTTT. Protein product: CASSPLGRTTNEKLFF.

This clonotype showed up many times. The chain couples TRBV5-6 to TRBJ1-4; D perhaps matches TRBD1 (5 bases). The V gene's germline CDR1 is SGHDT and CDR2 YYEEEE. The CDR3 has 15 amino acids. The germline V and J ends were trimmed by 0 bases and 7 bases, with 13 bases remaining between them. The CDR3 spells CASSLVGTSGEKLFF. DNA for the CDR3: TGTGCCAGCAGCTTGGTCGGGACTTCGGGTGAAAAACTGTTTTTT.

This clonotype was observed a few times. The V call is TRBV4-3, the J call TRBJ2-7, with D perhaps matching TRBD1 (5 bases). The V gene's germline CDR1 is LGHNA and CDR2 YSLEER. The CDR3 has 13 amino acids. The V and J ends lost 1 base and 3 bases respectively, with 7 bases between them. CDR3 nucleotide sequence: TGCGCCAGCAGCCAAGCTCAGGGCTACGAGCAGTACTTC. Translation gives CASSQAQGYEQYF.

The chain employs TRBV5-1 and TRBJ1-2; D remains unclear. Germline CDR1 is SGHRS and CDR2 is YFSETQ. Trimming cost V 1 base and J 1 base, with 8 bases left between them. CDR3 length: 14 amino acids. The CDR3 loop reads CASSLTPDNYGYTF. The CDR3 coding sequence is TGCGCCAGCAGCTTGACCCCAGATAACTATGGCTACACCTTC.

The chain recombines TRBV14 with TRBJ1-3; D uncertain. V lost 4 bases and J 0 bases, leaving 10 bases between the germline ends. The V gene's germline CDR1 is SGHDN and CDR2 FVKESK. The CDR3 loop spans 15 amino acids. The DNA of the CDR3 is TGTGCCAGCAGCCGCTTGCTGGGCTCTGGAAACACCATATATTTT. Residues: CASSRLLGSGNTIYF. Together with reference TRBV14 and TRBJ1-3, the CDR3 gives the full variable domain: EAGVTQFPSHSVIEKGQTVTLRCDPISGHDNLYWYRRVMGKEIKFLLHFVKESKQDESGMPNNRFLAERTGGTYSTLKVQPAELEDSGVYFCASSRLLGSGNTIYFGEGSWLTVV.

Ten or more counts support this clonotype. The chain employs TRBV7-9 and TRBJ2-5; D unclear. V was cut by 6 bases and J by 2 bases, with 13 bases left in between. CDR3 length equals 14 residues. Germline values: CDR1 SEHNR, CDR2 FQNEAQ (reference sequence). The CDR3 region has the DNA TGTGCCAGCAGTTGGAAAGTGGTTCAAGAGACCCAGTACTTC. Protein: CASSWKVVQETQYF.

This clonotype was seen only a few times. This chain joins TRBV9 and TRBJ1-1; D unclear. Germline values: CDR1 SGDLS, CDR2 YYNGEE. CDR3 length: 15 residues. V dropped 3 bases and J dropped 1 base, with 13 bases sitting between them. CDR3 in DNA: TGTGCCAGCAGCGAGACGACGGCATGGAACACTGAAGCTTTCTTT. This translates into CASSETTAWNTEAFF.

This clonotype was detected many times. The chain has TRBV11-2 and TRBJ2-5; D uncertain. The CDR3 is made up of 16 amino acids. In germline, CDR1 is SGHAT, CDR2 FQNNGV. V lost 1 base, J lost 2 bases, and 14 bases lay in between. CDR3 nucleotide sequence: TGTGCCAGCAGCTTAGTACCGGGTTTGGGTCAAGAGACCCAGTACTTC. Its translation: CASSLVPGLGQETQYF. Drawing the rest from reference TRBV11-2 and TRBJ2-5, the complete variable domain is EAGVAQSPRYKIIEKRQSVAFWCNPISGHATLYWYQQILGQGPKLLIQFQNNGVVDDSQLPKDRFSAERLKGVDSTLKIQPAKLEDSAVYLCASSLVPGLGQETQYFGPGTRLLVL.

This clonotype was counted many times. One junction end disagrees with the germline gene, perhaps due to a read error. The chain has TRBV2 and TRBJ2-1; TRBD2 matches at 14 bases. The CDR3 runs 14 residues. Germline V gene sequence: CDR1 SNHLY, CDR2 FYNNEI. DNA of the CDR3: TGTGCCAGCAGTGCAATGGGACTAGCGGGGGAGTCCACCTTC. Translation: CASSAMGLAGESTF.

The genes are TRBV7-9 and TRBJ1-2; a possible D gene is TRBD1 (5 bases). Looked up from germline, CDR1 is SEHNR and CDR2 is FQNEAQ (reference sequence). This CDR3 is 13 amino acids long. Trimming cost V 6 bases and J 2 bases, with 10 bases left between them. CDR3 nucleotide sequence: TGTGCCAGCAGTTATCGGGACAACTATGGCTACACCTTC. It encodes CASSYRDNYGYTF. Based on the CDR3 plus reference TRBV7-9 and TRBJ1-2, the full variable domain is DTGVSQNPRHKITKRGQNVTFRCDPISEHNRLYWYRQTLGQGPEFLTYFQNEAQLEKSRLLSDRFSAERPKGSFSTLEIQRTEQGDSAMYLCASSYRDNYGYTFGSGTRLTVV.

This clonotype came up many times. This chain uses TRBV4-3 with TRBJ2-2; D ambiguous. Germline V gene lookup returns CDR1 LGHNA and CDR2 YSLEER. V gave up 2 bases and J gave up 6 bases, with 10 bases separating them. The CDR3 extends over 14 amino acids. The CDR3 spells CASSQRLTPGELFF. As DNA, the CDR3 is TGCGCCAGCAGCCAAAGATTAACCCCCGGGGAGCTGTTTTTT.

This clonotype occurred many times. V and J are TRBV6-5 and TRBJ2-2, with 9 positions matching TRBD1. This CDR3 comprises 15 residues. The V gene end was trimmed by 6 bases and the J gene end by 1 base; junction bases not matched to a gene: 3. From germline, CDR1 is MNHEY and CDR2 SVGAGI. This CDR3 is CASRTGGENTGELFF. The CDR3 DNA is TGTGCCAGCAGGACAGGGGGTGAGAACACCGGGGAGCTGTTTTTT.

Ten or more counts support this clonotype. V and J are TRBV7-6 and TRBJ2-7; maybe TRBD2 (7 bases). The germline V gene has CDR1 SGHVS and CDR2 FNYEAQ. CDR3 length equals 15 residues. The V and J ends lost 5 bases and 4 bases respectively, with 18 bases between them. The CDR3 DNA sequence: TGTGCCAGCAGCCAGGGGCGGGGGTTCGGGTACGAGCAGTACTTC. The encoded protein is CASSQGRGFGYEQYF.

This clonotype came up many times. V gene TRBV12-3 or TRBV12-4 combines with J gene TRBJ1-1; the D gene is possibly TRBD1 (5 bases). The CDR3 contains 15 residues. V lost 5 bases and J lost 5, with 18 bases in between. CDR3 bases: TGTGCCAGCAGTCTTCGACCGGGACGAGGAACTGAAGCTTTCTTT. This translates into CASSLRPGRGTEAFF.

Many counts were recorded for this clonotype. The rearrangement links TRBV2 to TRBJ1-1; 10 positions agree with TRBD1. The V gene's germline CDR1 is SNHLY and CDR2 FYNNEI. Germline trimming cut 6 bases from V and 6 bases from J; bases unmatched to any gene: 7. This CDR3 has 14 amino acids. CDR3 residues: CASRAGTGVSEAFF. CDR3 in DNA: TGTGCCAGCAGAGCTGGGACAGGGGTCTCTGAAGCTTTCTTT.

This clonotype was observed many times. V usage is TRBV6-5 and J usage is TRBJ2-7; 9 nucleotides line up with TRBD1. The CDR3 contains 14 residues. V shed 2 bases, J shed 3 bases, and the junction held 2 bases outside the gene matches. CDR1 is MNHEY, CDR2 SVGAGI, per germline. Written as DNA, the CDR3 is TGTGCCAGCAGTTACCTGGACAGGGGCTACGAGCAGTACTTC. Protein: CASSYLDRGYEQYF.